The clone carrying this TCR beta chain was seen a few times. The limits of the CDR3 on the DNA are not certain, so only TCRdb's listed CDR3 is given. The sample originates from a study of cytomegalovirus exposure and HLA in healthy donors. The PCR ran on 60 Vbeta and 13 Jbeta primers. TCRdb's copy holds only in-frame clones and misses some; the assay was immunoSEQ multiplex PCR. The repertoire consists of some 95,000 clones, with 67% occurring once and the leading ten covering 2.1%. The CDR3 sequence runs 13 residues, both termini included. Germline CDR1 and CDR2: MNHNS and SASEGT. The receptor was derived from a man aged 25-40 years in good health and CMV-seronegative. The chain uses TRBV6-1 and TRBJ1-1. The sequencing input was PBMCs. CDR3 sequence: CASSTSGNTEAFF.